Sequencing of this T cell receptor beta chain was carried out in a study of TIL therapy for anti-PD-1-resistant metastatic lung cancer. As for the study in general: Median tumor mutation burden was under 1.9 mutations per megabase.

Regarding time point: pre-treatment sample, taken before nivolumab and TIL therapy. Tumor tissue came from excised metastases, mostly pleural nodules or supraclavicular lymph nodes. The immunoSEQ assay was v3. Produced via immunoSEQ multiplex PCR; TCRdb's table is partial and in-frame only. In the table there are about 50,000 clones, about two thirds of which are singletons. The CDR3 is 14 residues long. With 4 bases clipped from V and 1 base from J, the junction kept 4 bases outside the gene matches. Germline assignment: CDR1 SGDLS and CDR2 YYNGEE. Sequenced here: tumor tissue, sampled at baseline. The receptor comes from a person aged 25 to 85 with non-small cell lung cancer. The rearrangement links TRBV9 to TRBJ2-5, with 7 bases identical to TRBD2. The CDR3 is CASSLGLFQETQYF. As DNA, the CDR3 is TGTGCCAGCAGCCTGGGACTATTCCAAGAGACCCAGTACTTC. The variable domain in full, completed from reference TRBV9 and TRBJ2-5, reads DSGVTQTPKHLITATGQRVTLRCSPRSGDLSVYWYQQSLDQGLQFLIQYYNGEERAKGNILERFSAQQFPDLHSELNLSSLELGDSALYFCASSLGLFQETQYFGPGTRLLVL.